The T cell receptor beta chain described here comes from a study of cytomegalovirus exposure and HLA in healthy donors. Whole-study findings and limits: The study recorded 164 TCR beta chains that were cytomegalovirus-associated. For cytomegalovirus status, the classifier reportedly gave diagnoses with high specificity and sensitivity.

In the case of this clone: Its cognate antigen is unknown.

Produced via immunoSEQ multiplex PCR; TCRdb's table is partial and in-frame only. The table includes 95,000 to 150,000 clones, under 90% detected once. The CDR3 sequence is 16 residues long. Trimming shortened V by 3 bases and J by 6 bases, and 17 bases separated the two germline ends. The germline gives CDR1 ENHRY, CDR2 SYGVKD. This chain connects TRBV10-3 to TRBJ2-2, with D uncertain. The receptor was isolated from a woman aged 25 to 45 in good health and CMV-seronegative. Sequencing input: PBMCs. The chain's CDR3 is CAISDARTSYPGELFF. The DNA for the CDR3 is TGTGCCATCAGTGATGCCCGCACATCGTATCCCGGGGAGCTGTTTTTT.